The TCR beta chain described here comes from a study of blood T cells in healthy people across ages. PCR was performed a second time for 7 to 11 cycles using a sample-barcoded 5' primer and a J-beta primer mix. All cDNA molecules were each tagged by a template-switch adaptor with 12 random nucleotides. One entry per CDR3 protein results from TCRdb running MiXCR on the 5' RACE reads. The sample consists of over 1,300,000 distinct CDR3 sequences, approximately 59% of them appearing once. V lost 8 bases, J lost 8 bases, and 8 bases lay in between. This CDR3 comprises 10 residues. Caucasian individuals from Russia who were healthy and aged 6 to 90 acted as donors.

Sequenced material: blood. The clonotype originates from a man between 18 and 35 years old in good health. The chain links TRBV12-3 or TRBV12-4 to TRBJ2-3, with D perhaps matching TRBD1 or TRBD2 (5 bases each). This CDR3 is CASLGVTQYF. For the CDR3, the DNA is TGTGCCAGCCTGGGGGTTACGCAGTATTTT.